Following are 9 T cell receptor beta chains from one sample sequenced in a study of blood T cell repertoires in COVID-19. The protocol was immunoSEQ multiplex PCR, while the TCRdb copy is restricted to in-frame clones and leaves out a portion. In the table there are around 28,000 clones, about 90% of which are singletons. The sequenced sample consisted of peripheral blood. These receptor sequences come from a human donor in a cohort sampled during active COVID-19.

The genes are TRBV5-1 and TRBJ1-1; 7 nucleotides match TRBD1. Germline lookup yields CDR1 SGHRS and CDR2 YFSETQ. Germline trimming cut 1 base from V and 5 bases from J; bases unmatched to any gene: 5. The CDR3 is made up of 14 amino acids. In nucleotides, the CDR3 is TGCGCCAGCAGCTTGAGCAGGGGGAGGACTGAAGCTTTCTTT. This codes for CASSLSRGRTEAFF. Using reference TRBV5-1 and TRBJ1-1 for the parts outside the CDR3, the full variable domain is KAGVTQTPRYLIKTRGQQVTLSCSPISGHRSVSWYQQTPGQGLQFLFEYFSETQRNKGNFPGRFSGRQFSNSRSEMNVSTLELGDSALYLCASSLSRGRTEAFFGQGTRLTVV.

CDR3 in DNA: TGTGCCAGCAGCCATCCGGGAATCAGGCCTTATGGCTACACCTTC. Protein: CASSHPGIRPYGYTF. The chain recombines TRBV6-6 with TRBJ1-2, with D uncertain. The CDR3 is 15 residues long. Germline lookup yields CDR1 MNHNY and CDR2 SVGAGI (reference sequence). V was shortened by 6 bases and J by 5 bases, with 19 bases between the two germline ends.

CDR3 region: CSVDGGKLGGYTF. The CDR3 DNA follows: TGCAGCGTTGACGGGGGGAAATTGGGGGGCTACACCTTC. The chain has TRBV29-1 and TRBJ1-2; D is perhaps TRBD1 (5 bases). The V gene's germline CDR1 is SQVTM and CDR2 ANQGSEA. This CDR3 has 13 residues. Trimming shortened V by 3 bases and J by 8 bases, and 16 bases separated the two germline ends.

The chain employs TRBV7-9 and TRBJ1-1; TRBD1 matches 9 bases. The CDR3 sequence is 17 residues long. Germline V lookup: CDR1 SEHNR, CDR2 FQNEAQ (reference sequence). After removal of 5 bases from V and 0 bases from J, the junction contained 10 bases not matched to a gene. The CDR3, as DNA: TGTGCCAGCAGCCCGACAGGGGGTAGGGGCATGAACACTGAAGCTTTCTTT. It is translated as CASSPTGGRGMNTEAFF.

V is TRBV29-1 and J is TRBJ1-2; D possibly corresponds to TRBD1 (5 bases). The germline V gene has CDR1 SQVTM and CDR2 ANQGSEA. Trimming removed 6 bases from V and 7 bases from J, with 21 bases in between. The CDR3 is 14 amino acids. CDR3 sequence reads: CSVALSQGSAGYTF. The CDR3, as DNA: TGCAGCGTGGCGCTTTCTCAGGGTAGTGCTGGCTACACCTTC.

The chain couples TRBV29-1 to TRBJ1-2; D not resolved. Per germline, CDR1 SQVTM and CDR2 ANQGSEA. CDR3 length: 12 residues. V was shortened by 4 bases and J by 4 bases, with 10 bases between the two germline ends. CDR3 DNA sequence: TGCAGCGTTGTTCCCGGGATCTATGGCTACACCTTC. The encoded protein is CSVVPGIYGYTF.

This clone turned up a few times. The chain employs TRBV11-3 and TRBJ1-6; D is uncertain. V was trimmed by 0 bases and J by 8 bases, leaving 5 bases between them. The CDR3 covers 13 residues. The germline CDR1 and CDR2 sequences are SGHNT and YENEEA. The CDR3, as DNA: TGTGCCAGCAGCTTAGAGCGGGATTCACCCCTCCACTTT. As protein: CASSLERDSPLHF.

This chain links TRBV27 with TRBJ1-1, with 7 nucleotides matching TRBD1. Germline values: CDR1 MNHEY, CDR2 SMNVEV (reference sequence). V gave up 5 bases and J gave up 4 bases; unmatched junction bases: 7. The CDR3 runs to 14 residues. CDR3 nucleotide sequence: TGTGCCAGCAGTCGAACGGGACAGTTCACTGAAGCTTTCTTT. Its protein product is CASSRTGQFTEAFF.

The genes are TRBV18 and TRBJ1-5; D remains unclear. The CDR3 totals 15 residues. V was cut by 3 bases and J by 5 bases, with 14 bases left in between. CDR1 and CDR2 from the germline V gene are KGHSH and LQKENI. The CDR3 DNA sequence: TGTGCCAGCTCACCGGGCAAACCACCCGATCAGCCCCAGCATTTT. Translated, it gives CASSPGKPPDQPQHF.